This T cell receptor beta chain was documented in a study of T cells in Graves' hyperthyroidism and ophthalmopathy. This clonotype was seen many times. RNA transcripts served as the template for amplifying TCR beta CDR3 regions. The HTBI primer set drove a first-round RT-PCR of the TCR CDR3. TCRdb independently ran MiXCR on the multiplex PCR reads; one entry per CDR3 protein. The sample holds some 180,000 distinct CDR3 sequences, approximately 15% seen once. Germline V gene lookup returns CDR1 LNHDA and CDR2 SQIVND (reference sequence). The V and J ends lost 6 bases and 0 bases respectively, with 15 bases between them. The CDR3 spans 16 residues. Diagnoses rested on clinical symptoms, serum thyroxine and TRAb, thyroid ultrasound and orbital computed tomography.

The chain is built from TRBV19 and TRBJ1-3; a weak D match, TRBD1 (6 bases). The sequenced material came from blood. The receptor comes from a woman aged 45-65 years with Graves' hyperthyroidism. CDR3 in DNA: TGTGCCAGTAGCGCCGGGGGCCCACGCTCTGGAAACACCATATATTTT. It is translated as CASSAGGPRSGNTIYF.